A selection of T cell receptor beta chains follows, all from one sample in a study of blood T cells in healthy people across ages. TCRdb used MiXCR to reprocess the 5' RACE reads, holding one entry per CDR3 protein. The table records 730,000 or so distinct CDR3 sequences, approximately 40% of them present only once. The sample consisted of blood. These receptors were obtained from an older man in good health. CDR3s include the opening cysteine and the closing phenylalanine or tryptophan. Fields, in order: V gene, clone size, J gene, D gene, CDR3 protein, CDR3 DNA. The D gene is left open where the match is weak. Clone size, where shown, is once, few, many, or a class for clones that have expanded.

>TRBV7-9|NA|TRBJ2-1|NA
CASSHRSERQVSYNEQFF
TGTGCCAGCAGCCATCGGTCGGAGAGACAGGTTTCCTACAATGAGCAGTTCTTC
>TRBV20-1|NA|TRBJ2-5|NA
CSATEGVRQTQYF
TGCAGTGCTACGGAGGGGGTGAGGCAGACCCAGTACTTC
>TRBV4-1|NA|TRBJ2-5|NA
CASSPRHLGRPSGTQYF
TGCGCCAGCAGCCCCCGACATTTAGGGAGGCCCTCGGGGACCCAGTACTTC
>TRBV2|NA|TRBJ1-2|NA
CASSVVPSYGYTF
TGTGCCAGCAGTGTAGTCCCCTCCTATGGCTACACCTTC
>TRBV9|NA|TRBJ2-3|NA
CASSVGAATDTQYF
TGTGCCAGCAGCGTAGGAGCGGCCACAGATACGCAGTATTTT
>TRBV11-2|many|TRBJ1-4|TRBD1
CASSFGTGINEKLFF
TGTGCCAGCAGCTTTGGGACAGGGATAAATGAAAAACTGTTTTTT
>TRBV5-1|NA|TRBJ2-3|NA
CATRDIRTDTQYF
TGCGCCACCCGGGACATCCGAACAGATACGCAGTATTTT
>TRBV5-1|NA|TRBJ2-3|NA
CASREFSSTDTQYF
TGCGCCAGCAGGGAGTTTTCTAGCACAGATACGCAGTATTTT
>TRBV30|NA|TRBJ2-3|NA
CAWSVRSGSTDTQYF
TGTGCCTGGAGTGTACGGAGCGGTAGCACAGATACGCAGTATTTT
>TRBV10-1|NA|TRBJ2-1|TRBD2
CASSETGLPNNEQFF
TGCGCCAGCAGTGAGACGGGACTACCCAACAATGAGCAGTTCTTC
>TRBV6-1|NA|TRBJ1-2|NA
CASTLRQANGYTF
TGTGCCAGCACCCTTAGACAGGCGAATGGCTACACCTTC
>TRBV12-3/TRBV12-4|NA|TRBJ2-3|NA
CASNRVQNSDTQYF
TGTGCCAGCAACCGGGTACAGAATTCTGATACGCAGTATTTT
>TRBV6-2/TRBV6-3|NA|TRBJ1-5|NA
CASSYSGAPPGQPQHF
TGTGCCAGCAGTTACTCAGGGGCACCCCCAGGTCAGCCCCAGCATTTT
>TRBV7-2|few|TRBJ1-2|NA
CASSRTEGGYTF
TGTGCCAGCAGCAGGACTGAGGGTGGCTACACCTTC
>TRBV20-1|NA|TRBJ2-1|TRBD2
CSARAQGRGGSPREQFF
TGCAGTGCTAGAGCCCAGGGGCGGGGGGGATCTCCCAGGGAGCAGTTCTTC
>TRBV7-8|NA|TRBJ2-2|TRBD1
CASSPIGTEITGELFF
TGTGCCAGCAGTCCAATTGGGACAGAGATCACCGGGGAGCTGTTTTTT
>TRBV7-2|NA|TRBJ1-3|NA
CASSMSEFSGNTIYF
TGTGCCAGCAGCATGTCAGAATTCTCTGGAAACACCATATATTTT